A single sample is the source of the 20 T cell receptor beta chains below, sequenced in a study of technical replicates of blood from several donors. The method was immunoSEQ multiplex PCR; TCRdb's version includes in-frame clones alone and lacks a portion of them. The table records roughly 65,000 clones, 86% of them present only once. Sequencing was carried out using PBMCs. All receptors come from a human donor in good health. Some clones in this sample may be carry-over from other donors' samples.

CDR3 sequence reads: CASSGGLGGSIHEQFF. DNA for the CDR3: TGTGCCAGCAGTGGGGGACTAGGCGGTTCCATACATGAGCAGTTCTTC. The J gene is TRBJ2-1, the V gene TRBV25-1; TRBD2 agrees at 8 bases. The CDR3 contains 16 residues. Germline lookup yields CDR1 MGHDK and CDR2 SYGVNS. V dropped 4 bases and J dropped 8; count of bases not matched to a gene: 13.

The chain links TRBV21-1 to TRBJ2-7; the table's D gene call, TRBD2, was not cross checked with the DNA. TRBV21-1 is a recognized pseudogene. This CDR3 contains 21 residues. The CDR3 spells CASSQKGGIAGGPNPTYEQYF. The CDR3 bases are TGTGCCAGCAGCCAGAAGGGCGGAATAGCGGGGGGCCCTAACCCAACCTACGAGCAGTACTTC.

The V gene is TRBV5-4, the J gene TRBJ2-7; no clear D. This CDR3 has 15 amino acids. Per germline, CDR1 SGHNT and CDR2 YYREEE (reference sequence). The V end lost 5 bases, the J end lost 9 bases, and 24 bases lay between the germline ends. The CDR3 sequence is CASSPSGPSLERQYF. DNA for the CDR3: TGTGCCAGCAGTCCTTCGGGTCCAAGCCTCGAGCGGCAGTACTTC. The full variable domain, completed using reference TRBV5-4 and TRBJ2-7, is ETGVTQSPTHLIKTRGQQVTLRCSSQSGHNTVSWYQQALGQGPQFIFQYYREEENGRGNFPPRFSGLQFPNYSSELNVNALELDDSALYLCASSPSGPSLERQYFGPGTRLTVT.

The J gene is TRBJ1-1, the V gene TRBV6-5; possible D gene TRBD1, 5 bases. Trimming shortened V by 2 bases and J by 0 bases, and 10 bases separated the two germline ends. Germline lookup yields CDR1 MNHEY and CDR2 SVGAGI. The CDR3 is 15 amino acids. The CDR3 is CASSYVPGMNTEAFF. The CDR3 coding sequence is TGTGCCAGCAGTTACGTCCCAGGGATGAACACTGAAGCTTTCTTT.

The genes are TRBV2 and TRBJ2-5; D is unclear. The V end was cut by 3 bases, the J end by 5 bases, with 10 bases between. The V gene's germline CDR1 is SNHLY and CDR2 FYNNEI. The CDR3 runs 13 residues. The chain's CDR3 is CASSDVAAETQYF. CDR3 nucleotide sequence: TGTGCCAGCAGTGACGTGGCGGCGGAGACCCAGTACTTC.

The rearrangement joins TRBV2 to TRBJ1-1; tentative D call: TRBD1 (5 bases). The length of the CDR3 is 14 residues. From germline, CDR1 is SNHLY and CDR2 FYNNEI. V was trimmed by 4 bases and J by 2 bases, leaving 11 bases between them. CDR3 nucleotides: TGTGCCAGCAGTGCTAGGACATCCAACACTGAAGCTTTCTTT. Amino acid sequence: CASSARTSNTEAFF. The complete variable domain, with remaining parts taken from reference TRBV2 and TRBJ1-1, reads EPEVTQTPSHQVTQMGQEVILRCVPISNHLYFYWYRQILGQKVEFLVSFYNNEISEKSEIFDDQFSVERPDGSNFTLKIRSTKLEDSAMYFCASSARTSNTEAFFGQGTRLTVV.

V usage is TRBV7-6 and J usage is TRBJ2-4; 7 bases align to TRBD1. CDR3 length: 19 residues. CDR1 is SGHVS and CDR2 is FNYEAQ in the germline V gene. J gave up 1 base and V 5 bases, and 17 bases lay outside the gene matches. The chain's CDR3 is CASSLFDRADLTAKNIQYF. The CDR3 nucleotides are TGTGCCAGCAGCCTGTTCGACAGGGCCGATTTGACGGCCAAAAACATTCAGTACTTC.

This clone was observed a few times. V usage is TRBV27 and J usage is TRBJ2-6, with 9 bases matching TRBD1. Germline V gene sequence: CDR1 MNHEY, CDR2 SMNVEV (reference sequence). V shed 5 bases, J shed 0 bases, and the junction held 5 bases outside the gene matches. CDR3 length: 17 amino acids. CDR3 protein: CASSAGTGYSGANVLTF. Here the CDR3 DNA reads TGTGCCAGCAGTGCCGGGACAGGGTACTCTGGGGCCAACGTCCTGACTTTC.

Only one count was recorded for this clone. The rearrangement links TRBV7-8 to TRBJ2-7; a weak D match, TRBD2 (6 bases). The CDR3 runs 15 residues. Germline lookup yields CDR1 SGHVS and CDR2 FQNEAQ. Trimming took 0 bases from V and 4 from J, leaving 13 bases between them. In nucleotides, the CDR3 is TGTGCCAGCAGCTTAGCGGAAGGGGCGGGGTACGAGCAGTACTTC. Translating it yields CASSLAEGAGYEQYF.

V and J are TRBV5-1 and TRBJ2-3, with 7 bases fitting TRBD2. CDR3 length: 16 amino acids. V was pared by 0 bases and J by 5 bases, with 9 bases of the junction left unmatched. Per germline, CDR1 SGHRS and CDR2 YFSETQ. The CDR3, as DNA: TGCGCCAGCAGCTTGGCCTTGGCGGGAGAGGGAGATACGCAGTATTTT. It codes for CASSLALAGEGDTQYF.

The chain couples TRBV7-8 to TRBJ2-7; TRBD2 matches at 8 bases. The germline CDR1 and CDR2 sequences are SGHVS and FQNEAQ. Trimming at V came to 1 base and at J to 2 bases, leaving 4 bases not matched to a gene. This CDR3 contains 15 residues. The CDR3 coding sequence is TGTGCCAGCAGCTTAGTCGGGGGGGCACCCTACGAGCAGTACTTC. Protein sequence: CASSLVGGAPYEQYF.

The chain combines TRBV5-1 with TRBJ1-1, with TRBD1 identical over 7 bases. The CDR3 length is 16 residues. The J segment lost 0 bases and the V segment lost 4 bases, leaving 9 bases of the junction unmatched. Germline V gene lookup returns CDR1 SGHRS and CDR2 YFSETQ. CDR3 sequence (DNA): TGCGCCAGCAGCGACAGACAGGGTAACTTGAACACTGAAGCTTTCTTT. Translated: CASSDRQGNLNTEAFF.

This clone was observed a few times. The chain uses TRBV4-3 and TRBJ2-1; D is possibly TRBD2 (5 bases). Germline V gene data show CDR1 as LGHNA and CDR2 as YSLEER. V was pared by 4 bases and J by 2 bases, with 12 bases between. The CDR3 totals 15 residues. The DNA of the CDR3 is TGCGCCAGCAGCCTCGGACTGGACGCCTACAATGAGCAGTTCTTC. Encoded protein: CASSLGLDAYNEQFF.

The CDR3, as DNA: TGTGCCAGCAGCCTGGGGGCAGGAGCCGCCGGGGAGCTGTTTTTT. This sequence encodes CASSLGAGAAGELFF. The gene calls are TRBV9 and TRBJ2-2; tentative D call: TRBD1 (6 bases). The ends were cut back, 4 bases at V and 6 bases at J, with 16 bases in the middle. This CDR3 is built from 15 residues. Germline V lookup: CDR1 SGDLS, CDR2 YYNGEE.

This chain links TRBV7-2 with TRBJ2-7, with D possibly matching TRBD2 (6 bases). CDR1 and CDR2 (germline): SGHTA, FQGNSA. V gave up 0 bases and J gave up 3 bases, with 15 bases separating them. The CDR3 sequence is 16 residues long. DNA for the CDR3: TGTGCCAGCAGCTTAGCAGGTTCTGGAGGGATCTACGAGCAGTACTTC. It specifies CASSLAGSGGIYEQYF. Full variable domain (remainder filled in from reference TRBV7-2 and TRBJ2-7): GAGVSQSPSNKVTEKGKDVELRCDPISGHTALYWYRQSLGQGLEFLIYFQGNSAPDKSGLPSDRFSAERTGGSVSTLTIQRTQQEDSAVYLCASSLAGSGGIYEQYFGPGTRLTVT.

This chain connects TRBV4-3 to TRBJ2-7; the match to TRBD2 covers 12 bases. Germline CDR1 reads LGHNA; CDR2 reads YSLEER. J lost 1 base, V lost 1 base, and 2 bases had no gene match. This CDR3 region has 16 residues. DNA of the CDR3: TGCGCCAGCAGCCAAGTTGGGACTAGCGGGTCCTACGAGCAGTACTTC. Its translation is CASSQVGTSGSYEQYF.

The chain employs TRBV9 and TRBJ2-7; tentatively, D is TRBD2 (5 bases). The V gene's germline CDR1 is SGDLS and CDR2 YYNGEE. With 3 bases removed from V and 5 bases from J, the gap between germline ends came to 18 bases. The CDR3 consists of 15 residues. CDR3 residues: CASSAGVAPHNEQYF. The DNA for the CDR3 is TGTGCCAGCAGCGCCGGGGTCGCGCCCCACAACGAGCAGTACTTC.

There are a few counts of this clone. The V call is TRBV7-2, the J call TRBJ1-2, with D maybe TRBD1 (6 bases). The CDR3 is 15 residues long. V lost 1 base, J lost 4 bases, and 13 bases lay in between. Germline V gene data show CDR1 as SGHTA and CDR2 as FQGNSA. The CDR3 is CASSLGDVGAYGYTF. Here the CDR3 DNA reads TGTGCCAGCAGCTTAGGAGATGTGGGGGCCTATGGCTACACCTTC.

The chain couples TRBV6-5 to TRBJ2-7; D might be TRBD1 (5 bases). Germline CDR1 MNHEY, CDR2 SVGAGI. Trimming pared 3 bases from V and 5 bases from J, leaving 17 bases between. The CDR3 covers 15 residues. CDR3 amino acids: CASSYSSSGRNEQYF. The CDR3 DNA is TGTGCCAGCAGTTATTCTTCGTCAGGGCGTAACGAGCAGTACTTC.

The chain has TRBV18 and TRBJ1-1; no clear D. This CDR3 spans 13 amino acids. Trimming stripped 8 bases from V and 3 bases from J, with 13 bases between. Germline V lookup: CDR1 KGHSH, CDR2 LQKENI. The CDR3 DNA follows: TGTGCCAGCCTAACAAGGAGGGACACTGAAGCTTTCTTT. Translation gives CASLTRRDTEAFF.